This T cell receptor beta chain was sequenced in a study of blood T cell repertoires in COVID-19. Per the authors' pipeline: Amplification of reference gene primers provided the estimated nucleated cell counts. Sequencing used immunoSEQ multiplex PCR; TCRdb keeps in-frame clones, though not all of them. V and J calls and clone size are copied from that table; D and trimming were computed from the DNA. Of some 300,000 clones in the sample, approximately 84% are singletons; the top ten hold 1%. V lost 4 bases and J lost 3; bases outside the gene matches: 10. The germline gives CDR1 SGHRS, CDR2 YFSETQ. The CDR3 runs to 15 residues. Participant reports of clinical history set cohort assignment.

The sequenced material came from PBMCs or T cells enriched from blood (not recorded which). The genes are TRBV5-1 and TRBJ2-7; 7 nucleotides align to TRBD1. The sequence derives from a woman in her twenties or thirties who had recovered from COVID-19. CDR3 DNA: TGCGCCAGCAGCGCGAGATCGGGACAGAACTACGAGCAGTACTTC. Encoded protein: CASSARSGQNYEQYF.